Sequencing of this T cell receptor beta chain was carried out in a study of blood T cells in healthy people across ages. Combining a sample-barcoded 5' primer with a J-beta primer mix, a second PCR ran for roughly 6 to 12 cycles. TCRdb reanalysed the 5' RACE reads using MiXCR and keeps one entry per CDR3 protein. The sample has roughly 1.6 million distinct CDR3 sequences; 30% to 40% are singletons. This clonotype was found many times. Its antigen is unknown. The junction shows a germline mismatch at one end, possibly a read error. Germline V gene data show CDR1 as SEHNR and CDR2 as FQNEAQ (reference sequence). This CDR3 region has 15 residues. Overall study findings and caveats: What prevented conclusive comparison of naive and antigen-experienced cells was that PBMCs were unsorted.

Material: blood. The receptor was isolated from a woman aged 30 to 39 in good health. V usage is TRBV7-9 and J usage is TRBJ2-1, with 7 bases lining up with TRBD1. DNA for the CDR3: TGCGCCAGCAGCCCGAGACAGGGCTCCTACAATGAGCAGTTCTTC. It codes for CASSPRQGSYNEQFF.